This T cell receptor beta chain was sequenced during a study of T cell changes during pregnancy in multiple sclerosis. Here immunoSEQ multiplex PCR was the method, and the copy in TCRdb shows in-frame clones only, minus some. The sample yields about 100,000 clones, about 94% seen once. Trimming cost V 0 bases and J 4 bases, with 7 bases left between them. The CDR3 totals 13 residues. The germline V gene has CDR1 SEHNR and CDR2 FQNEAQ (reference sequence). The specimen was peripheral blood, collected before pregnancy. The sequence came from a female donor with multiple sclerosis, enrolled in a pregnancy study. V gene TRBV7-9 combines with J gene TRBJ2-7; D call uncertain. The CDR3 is CASSLAEEYEQYF. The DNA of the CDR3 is TGTGCCAGCAGCTTAGCCGAGGAGTACGAGCAGTACTTC. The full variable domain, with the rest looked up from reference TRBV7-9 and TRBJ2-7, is DTGVSQNPRHKITKRGQNVTFRCDPISEHNRLYWYRQTLGQGPEFLTYFQNEAQLEKSRLLSDRFSAERPKGSFSTLEIQRTEQGDSAMYLCASSLAEEYEQYFGPGTRLTVT.